These T cell receptor beta chains were read from a single sample in a study of T cells after yellow fever vaccination. One entry per CDR3 protein, called by TCRdb with MiXCR from the 5' RACE reads. The sample carries about 430,000 distinct CDR3 sequences, about 17% recorded once. Sequences were derived from PBMCs, sampled before the yellow fever booster vaccination. The receptor set was obtained from a man between 18 and 29 years old who received the YFV17D yellow fever vaccine. CDR3s include the opening cysteine and the closing phenylalanine or tryptophan. Each record gives: V gene, J gene, D gene, clone size, CDR3 DNA, CDR3 protein. D genes are given only for firm matches. Only some rows state a clone size, as once, few, many or a class for expanded clones.

TRBV5-1	TRBJ1-5	-	-	TGCGCCAGCAGCTTGGGTCCAGGTTATCAGCCCCAGCATTTT	CASSLGPGYQPQHF
TRBV10-2	TRBJ1-2	-	few	TGCGCCAGCAGTGATCTGGGGGGTAACTATGGCTACACCTTC	CASSDLGGNYGYTF
TRBV7-9	TRBJ2-1	-	-	TGTGCCAGCAGCTTAGTTGGGCTAGAGCTCAATGAGCAGTTCTTC	CASSLVGLELNEQFF
TRBV6-2/TRBV6-3	TRBJ2-3	TRBD2	-	TGTGCCAGCAGTCATTCTAGCGGGGTCACAGATACGCAGTATTTT	CASSHSSGVTDTQYF
TRBV6-5	TRBJ1-2	TRBD1	many	TGTGCCAGCAGTCCCGGACAGGGCGGAAAAGGCTACACCTTC	CASSPGQGGKGYTF
TRBV4-3	TRBJ2-5	-	-	TGCGCCAGCAGCCCTGGACAAGGACCACGAGAGACCCAGTACTTC	CASSPGQGPRETQYF
TRBV5-1	TRBJ2-7	-	-	TGCGCCAGCAGCTTGGAAGGCAGTGCCTACGAGCAGTACTTC	CASSLEGSAYEQYF
TRBV12-3/TRBV12-4	TRBJ2-7	-	-	TGTGCCAGCAGTTTGAGGCAGGACGCCTACGAGCAGTACTTC	CASSLRQDAYEQYF
TRBV24-1	TRBJ2-4	-	-	TGTGCCACCAGTACTGCAGCGGGAAACATTCAGTACTTC	CATSTAAGNIQYF
TRBV30	TRBJ2-5	TRBD1	-	TGTGCCTGGAGCGCGGACAGGAACTATGAGGCCCAGTACTTC	CAWSADRNYEAQYF